This T cell receptor beta chain originates from a study of beta chain features in type 1 diabetes. Study-level points and caveats: The question left open here concerned HLA type influencing TCRB rearrangement. Patients with type 1 diabetes showed fewer VDJ junction insertions and more deletions. TCRB CDR3s were moderately but significantly shorter in Type 1 diabetes patients in all four CD4+ subsets.

The table lists this clone with many counts. Its specificity is not known. All of the isolated RNA was reverse transcribed, so expressed TCRB transcripts were sequenced. Measured with immunoSEQ multiplex PCR; TCRdb has only the in-frame clones, and not every one. Here the sample spans 130,000 or so clones, roughly 17% being singletons. There are 13 residues in the CDR3. With 0 bases removed from V and 6 bases from J, the gap between germline ends came to 9 bases. Germline V gives CDR1 MGHRA, CDR2 YSYEKL. The specimen sequenced was central memory CD4+ T cells from blood. The rearrangement links TRBV4-1 to TRBJ2-7; perhaps TRBD2 as D (5 bases). The receptor's source is a man aged 18-30 years with type 1 diabetes. The CDR3 loop is CASSQDPRGEQYF. The CDR3 bases are TGCGCCAGCAGCCAAGATCCCCGGGGCGAGCAGTACTTC.